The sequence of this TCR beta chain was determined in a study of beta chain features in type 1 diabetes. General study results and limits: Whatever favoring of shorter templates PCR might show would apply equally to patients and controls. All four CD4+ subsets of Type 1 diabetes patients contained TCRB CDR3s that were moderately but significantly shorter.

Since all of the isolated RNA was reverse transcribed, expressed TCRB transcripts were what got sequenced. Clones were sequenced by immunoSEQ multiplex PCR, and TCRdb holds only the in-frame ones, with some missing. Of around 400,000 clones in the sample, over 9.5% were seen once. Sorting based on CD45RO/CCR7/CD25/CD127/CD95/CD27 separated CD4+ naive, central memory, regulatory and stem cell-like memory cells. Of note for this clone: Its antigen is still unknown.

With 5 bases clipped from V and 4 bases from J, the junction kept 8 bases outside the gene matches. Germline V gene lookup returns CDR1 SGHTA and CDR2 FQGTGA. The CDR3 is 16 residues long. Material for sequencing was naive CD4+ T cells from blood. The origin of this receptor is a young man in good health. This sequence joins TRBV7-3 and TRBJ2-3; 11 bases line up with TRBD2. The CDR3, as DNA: TGTGCCAGCAGCCTCAAGGTAGCGGGAGGGCCAGATACGCAGTATTTT. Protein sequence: CASSLKVAGGPDTQYF. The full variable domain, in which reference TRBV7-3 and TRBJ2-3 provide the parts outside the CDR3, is GAGVSQTPSNKVTEKGKYVELRCDPISGHTALYWYRQSLGQGPEFLIYFQGTGAADDSGLPNDRFFAVRPEGSVSTLKIQRTERGDSAVYLCASSLKVAGGPDTQYFGPGTRLTVL.